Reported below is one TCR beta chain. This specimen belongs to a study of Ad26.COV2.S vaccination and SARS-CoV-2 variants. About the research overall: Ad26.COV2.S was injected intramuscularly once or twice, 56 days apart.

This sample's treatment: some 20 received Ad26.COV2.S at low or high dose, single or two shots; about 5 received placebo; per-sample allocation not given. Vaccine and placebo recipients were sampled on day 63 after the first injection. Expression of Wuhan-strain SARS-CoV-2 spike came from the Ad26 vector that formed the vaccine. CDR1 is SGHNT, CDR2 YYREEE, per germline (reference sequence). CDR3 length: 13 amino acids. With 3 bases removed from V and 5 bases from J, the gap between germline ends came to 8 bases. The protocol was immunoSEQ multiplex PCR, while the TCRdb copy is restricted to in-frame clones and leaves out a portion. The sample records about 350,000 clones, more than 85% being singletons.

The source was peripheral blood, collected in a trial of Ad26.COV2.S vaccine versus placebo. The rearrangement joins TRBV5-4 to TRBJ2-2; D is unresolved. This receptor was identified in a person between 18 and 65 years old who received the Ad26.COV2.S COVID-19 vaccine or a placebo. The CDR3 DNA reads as TGTGCCAGCAGCTACTTCGGAACCGGGGAGCTGTTTTTT. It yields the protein CASSYFGTGELFF.